This T cell receptor beta chain comes out of a study of T cell changes during pregnancy in multiple sclerosis. The protocol was immunoSEQ multiplex PCR, while the TCRdb copy is restricted to in-frame clones and leaves out a portion. The sample holds about 67,000 clones, roughly nine tenths seen once. The germline V gene has CDR1 GTSNPN and CDR2 SVGIG (reference sequence). The V gene lost 6 bases and the J gene lost 0 bases, with 18 bases spanning the gap. The CDR3 sequence is 15 residues long. This sequence joins TRBV30 and TRBJ2-7; perhaps TRBD1 as D (6 bases). The sequencing here drew on peripheral blood, taken after pregnancy. The sequence was obtained from a female donor with multiple sclerosis, enrolled in a pregnancy study. In DNA form, the CDR3 reads TGTGCCTGCATCAGAGACAGGCTAAGCTCCTACGAGCAGTACTTC. Residues: CACIRDRLSSYEQYF. Complete variable domain (other parts from reference TRBV30 and TRBJ2-7): SQTIHQWPATLVQPVGSPLSLECTVEGTSNPNLYWYRQAAGRGLQLLFYSVGIGQISSEVPQNLSASRPQDRQFILSSKKLLLSDSGFYLCACIRDRLSSYEQYFGPGTRLTVT.